The clone carrying this TCR beta chain has only a few counts. This entry is derived from a study of T cells in Graves' hyperthyroidism and ophthalmopathy. This CDR3 is built from 12 residues. With 6 bases removed from V and 3 bases from J, the gap between germline ends came to 9 bases. Per germline, CDR1 WSHSY and CDR2 SAAADI. RNA transcripts provided the source from which TCR beta CDR3 regions were amplified. The HTBI primer set was used in a first-round RT-PCR of the TCR CDR3. TCRdb processed the multiplex PCR reads anew with MiXCR; each CDR3 protein has one entry. The sample holds about 340,000 distinct CDR3 sequences; about 20% are singletons and the top ten take around 47%. The hyperthyroidism was newly diagnosed and had lasted under 2 months; the patients were aged 18 to 65. Exclusion of patients followed from uncontrolled infection, other autoimmune disease, pregnancy or lactation. Diagnostic decisions used clinical symptoms, serum thyroxine and TRAb, thyroid ultrasound and orbital computed tomography. Out of over 7.5 ml of fresh peripheral blood came the PBMCs.

The chain links TRBV10-2 to TRBJ2-7, with a weak D call TRBD2 (6 bases). Sequenced sample: blood. This clonotype was sampled from a woman aged 50 to 65 with Graves' hyperthyroidism. The CDR3: CASRDYDYEQYF. The CDR3 DNA follows: TGCGCCAGCAGGGACTATGACTACGAGCAGTACTTC.